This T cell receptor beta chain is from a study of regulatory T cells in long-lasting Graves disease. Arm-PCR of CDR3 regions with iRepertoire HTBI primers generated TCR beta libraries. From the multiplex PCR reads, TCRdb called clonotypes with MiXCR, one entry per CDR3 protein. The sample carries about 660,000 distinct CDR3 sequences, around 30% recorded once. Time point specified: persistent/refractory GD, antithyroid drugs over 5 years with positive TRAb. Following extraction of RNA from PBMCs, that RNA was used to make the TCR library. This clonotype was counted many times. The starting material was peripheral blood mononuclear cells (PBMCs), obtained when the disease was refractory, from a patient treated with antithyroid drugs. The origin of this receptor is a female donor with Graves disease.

The CDR3 DNA reads as TGTGCCAGCAGCTGGGGGCAGGGAGAGACCCAGTACTTC. Translating it yields CASSWGQGETQYF. This chain uses TRBV11-2 with TRBJ2-5; a possible D gene is TRBD1 (6 bases). V lost 4 bases to trimming and J lost 4 bases, with 10 bases between them. Germline-derived CDR1 and CDR2 are SGHAT and FQNNGV. The CDR3 length is 13 residues. The variable domain in full, completed from reference TRBV11-2 and TRBJ2-5, reads EAGVAQSPRYKIIEKRQSVAFWCNPISGHATLYWYQQILGQGPKLLIQFQNNGVVDDSQLPKDRFSAERLKGVDSTLKIQPAKLEDSAVYLCASSWGQGETQYFGPGTRLLVL.